The next 18 T cell receptor beta chains were all read from a single sample in a study of spatial heterogeneity in lung cancer. Time point described: blood at routine non-recurrence follow-up after resection. TCRdb re-called the 5' RACE reads with MiXCR, one entry per CDR3 protein. The repertoire has roughly 120,000 distinct CDR3 sequences, about 10% of them found once; the top ten carry more than 20%. Sequencing was performed on PBMCs, taken at follow-up. Receptors were obtained from a female donor with early-stage non-small cell lung cancer.

The chain couples TRBV28 to TRBJ2-2, with D possibly matching TRBD1 (5 bases). Germline loops: CDR1 MDHEN, CDR2 SYDVKM. CDR3 length equals 16 residues. V lost 6 bases, J lost 5 bases, and 19 bases lay in between. CDR3 amino acids: CASSPGSIPDTGELFF. The CDR3 DNA reads as TGTGCCAGCAGCCCAGGGTCGATTCCAGATACCGGGGAGCTGTTTTTT.

In this sample, this clonotype turned up a few times. This rearrangement joins TRBV7-6 to TRBJ1-4; D gene uncertain. The V end was cut by 1 base, the J end by 10 bases, with 7 bases between. This CDR3 has 12 amino acids. Germline CDR1 and CDR2: SGHVS and FNYEAQ. DNA of the CDR3: TGTGCCAGCAGCTTAGTCGCGGGAAAACTGTTTTTT. It is translated as CASSLVAGKLFF.

This chain uses TRBV2 with TRBJ1-5; D possibly corresponds to TRBD1 (5 bases). The V end was cut by 5 bases, the J end by 3 bases, with 11 bases between. In germline, CDR1 is SNHLY, CDR2 FYNNEI. The CDR3 runs to 14 residues. The CDR3 loop is CASSRSGYNQPQHF. CDR3 DNA: TGTGCCAGCAGTAGGTCAGGGTACAATCAGCCCCAGCATTTT.

This clonotype occurred many times. This sequence joins TRBV19 and TRBJ2-1; 9 positions match TRBD1. This CDR3 contains 13 residues. The V segment lost 10 bases and the J segment 6 bases; nucleotides outside the gene matches: 7. Germline V gene data show CDR1 as LNHDA and CDR2 as SQIVND (reference sequence). CDR3 amino acids: CATRGTGINEQFF. For the CDR3, the DNA is TGTGCCACCCGGGGGACAGGGATCAATGAGCAGTTCTTC.

Here the CDR3 DNA reads TGTGCCAGCAACGGCAGGAACCAAGAGACCCAGTACTTC. Encoded protein: CASNGRNQETQYF. The rearrangement joins TRBV2 to TRBJ2-5; D unclear. The germline V gene has CDR1 SNHLY and CDR2 FYNNEI. The CDR3 contains 13 residues. The V and J ends lost 7 bases and 0 bases respectively, with 9 bases between them.

In its sample, this clonotype was seen many times. The chain recombines TRBV10-3 with TRBJ1-5; D is undetermined. V lost 0 bases to trimming and J lost 9 bases, with 6 bases between them. There are 12 residues in the CDR3. Germline CDR1 ENHRY, CDR2 SYGVKD. CDR3 residues: CAISESTRPQHF. The CDR3 DNA reads as TGTGCCATCAGTGAGTCGACACGGCCCCAGCATTTT.

This clonotype was observed many times. This sequence joins TRBV18 and TRBJ2-5; TRBD2 might be the D (6 bases). CDR1 and CDR2 from the germline V gene are KGHSH and LQKENI. Deletions cut 2 bases from V and 4 bases from J, with 17 bases between. This CDR3 spans 16 amino acids. The CDR3 DNA follows: TGTGCCAGCTCACCAAGGGAGGCCGCGGTATCAGAGACCCAGTACTTC. Residues: CASSPREAAVSETQYF.

This sequence joins TRBV3-1 and TRBJ1-1; 7 bases are shared with TRBD1. Germline CDR1 LGHDT, CDR2 YNNKEL (reference sequence). The junction had 3 bases not matched to a gene; V was cut back by 2 bases and J by 0 bases. This CDR3 comprises 15 residues. CDR3 region: CASSQPGQMNTEAFF. The CDR3 nucleotides are TGTGCCAGCAGCCAACCGGGACAGATGAACACTGAAGCTTTCTTT.

As regards this clonotype: This sequence may be a read error, since a much larger clone differs from it by one base. This CDR3 is missing its conserved last phenylalanine or tryptophan, likely due to a read error. The CDR3 reads CASSLSGGTEAFS. As DNA, the CDR3 is TGTGCCAGCAGTTTATCAGGGGGCACTGAAGCTTTCTCT. J is TRBJ1-1 and V is TRBV28; 7 bases line up with TRBD1. The CDR3 extends over 13 amino acids. V trimming: 1 base; J trimming: 4 bases; junction bases outside the gene matches: 0. In germline, CDR1 is MDHEN, CDR2 SYDVKM.

This chain links TRBV9 with TRBJ2-3; D ambiguous. The CDR3 contains 15 residues. Per germline, CDR1 SGDLS and CDR2 YYNGEE. The V gene lost 4 bases and the J gene lost 4 bases, with 16 bases spanning the gap. DNA of the CDR3: TGTGCCAGCAGCTTAAGGTCGGGTGAGTCAGATACGCAGTATTTT. Translating gives CASSLRSGESDTQYF.

This clonotype was seen a few times. The rearrangement links TRBV24-1 to TRBJ2-4, with a tentative D call TRBD1 (6 bases). V was cut by 5 bases and J by 5 bases, with 21 bases left in between. Germline CDR1 and CDR2: KGHDR and SFDVKD. This CDR3 spans 17 amino acids. In nucleotides, the CDR3 is TGTGCCACCAGTGGCCCTCCAGGGGCCGGGATAGAAAACATTCAGTACTTC. Its translation: CATSGPPGAGIENIQYF.

This clonotype was found many times. The rearrangement links TRBV19 to TRBJ2-1; 8 bases fit TRBD2. Germline assignment: CDR1 LNHDA and CDR2 SQIVND (reference sequence). The CDR3 covers 15 residues. J gave up 4 bases and V 10 bases, and 12 bases lay outside the gene matches. The CDR3 sequence is CATRGWLAGYNEQFF. DNA for the CDR3: TGTGCCACCCGCGGATGGCTAGCGGGTTACAATGAGCAGTTCTTC.

V and J are TRBV3-1 and TRBJ2-7; D gene uncertain. V was pared by 2 bases and J by 4 bases, with 3 bases between. Germline V gene sequence: CDR1 LGHDT, CDR2 YNNKEL (reference sequence). The CDR3 totals 11 residues. CDR3: CASSQSYEQYF. CDR3 nucleotides: TGTGCCAGCAGCCAAAGTTACGAGCAGTACTTC.

This clonotype has ten or more counts. The rearrangement links TRBV4-1 to TRBJ1-4, with D possibly matching TRBD1 (5 bases). The CDR3 totals 17 residues. CDR1 is MGHRA and CDR2 is YSYEKL in the germline V gene. The V end lost 0 bases, the J end lost 6 bases, and 17 bases lay between the germline ends. CDR3: CASSQDVEGANDEKLFF. CDR3 coding DNA: TGCGCCAGCAGCCAAGATGTAGAAGGGGCGAATGATGAAAAACTGTTTTTT.

This rearrangement joins TRBV27 to TRBJ1-1; tentatively, D is TRBD1 (5 bases). The V gene's germline CDR1 is MNHEY and CDR2 SMNVEV (reference sequence). This CDR3 has 13 amino acids. The V end was cut by 4 bases, the J end by 2 bases, with 8 bases between. This CDR3 reads CASSSRGNTEAFF. Here the CDR3 DNA reads TGTGCCAGCAGTTCCCGGGGCAACACTGAAGCTTTCTTT.

The chain is built from TRBV29-1 and TRBJ2-1, with D perhaps matching TRBD2 (5 bases). CDR3 length: 13 residues. V lost 0 bases to trimming and J lost 8 bases, with 11 bases between them. The germline V gene encodes CDR1 SQVTM and CDR2 ANQGSEA. CDR3 in amino acids: CSVEEWLAHEQFF. CDR3 DNA sequence: TGCAGCGTTGAAGAATGGCTAGCCCATGAGCAGTTCTTC.

This clonotype was observed a few times. The rearrangement links TRBV12-2 to TRBJ2-3; the table names TRBD2, a call not compared with the DNA. TRBV12-2 is a pseudogene. The CDR3 covers 17 residues. DNA for the CDR3: TGTGCAAGTCGCTTAACCGACAGTGCCTCCCTCCCAGATACGCAGTATTTT. It yields the protein CASRLTDSASLPDTQYF.

This clonotype was picked up a small number of times. The CDR3 DNA follows: TGTGCCAGCAGCCGCAAGGACCCCGAGGATGGCTACACCTTC. Translating it yields CASSRKDPEDGYTF. The chain is built from TRBV6-5 and TRBJ1-2; no firm D call. The CDR3 contains 14 residues. Per the germline V gene, CDR1 is MNHEY and CDR2 is SVGAGI. Deletions cut 6 bases from V and 6 bases from J, with 17 bases between.